A selection of T cell receptor beta chains follows, all from one sample in a study of cytomegalovirus exposure and HLA in healthy donors. Assay: immunoSEQ multiplex PCR; the TCRdb copy retains only in-frame clones and omits some. The sample consists of 220,000 or so clones, 60% to 80% of them appearing once. The sample was PBMCs. These receptors all stem from a woman in her 30s in good health and CMV-seronegative. Both conserved end residues are part of each CDR3. Fields, in order: J gene, CDR3 length, V gene, clone size, D gene, CDR3 protein, CDR3 DNA. D genes are given only for firm matches. Clone sizes are given selectively: once, few, many, or a class where the clone is expanded.

>TRBJ2-3|15|TRBV27|.|TRBD2
CASSAWTRGTDTQYF
TGTGCCAGCAGTGCTTGGACTAGAGGCACAGATACGCAGTATTTT
>TRBJ2-1|17|TRBV11-2|.|.
CASSLYARARTINEQFF
TGTGCCAGCAGCTTATATGCGAGGGCCAGGACGATCAATGAGCAGTTCTTC
>TRBJ1-5|15|TRBV4-1|.|.
CASSQAVGGVQPQHF
TGCGCCAGCAGCCAGGCAGTGGGGGGGGTACAGCCCCAGCATTTT
>TRBJ2-3|16|TRBV21-1|.|.
CASSPPGTSGTDTQYF
TGTGCCAGCAGCCCTCCCGGGACTAGCGGCACAGATACGCAGTATTTT
>TRBJ2-7|15|TRBV7-2|.|.
CASSLVGGSSYEQYF
TGTGCCAGCAGCTTAGTTGGGGGGAGCTCCTACGAGCAGTACTTC
>TRBJ2-3|14|TRBV30|.|TRBD1
CAWSLRDRADTQYF
TGTGCCTGGAGTCTCCGGGACAGGGCTGATACGCAGTATTTT
>TRBJ2-7|15|TRBV27|.|.
CASSLWRGSSYEQYF
TGTGCCAGCAGTTTATGGAGGGGCAGCTCCTACGAGCAGTACTTC
>TRBJ1-2|13|TRBV7-9|once|.
CASSSTDGGGYTF
TGTGCCAGCAGCTCCACGGACGGAGGGGGCTACACCTTC
>TRBJ2-7|14|TRBV14|.|.
CASSQEFGGTPTYF
TGTGCCAGCAGCCAAGAGTTCGGAGGGACTCCTACCTACTTC
>TRBJ1-1|15|TRBV6-1|.|TRBD1
CASSRDREMNTEAFF
TGTGCCAGCAGCCGGGACAGGGAGATGAACACTGAAGCTTTCTTT
>TRBJ2-7|12|TRBV19|.|.
CAGMTGTYEQYF
TGTGCCGGAATGACGGGTACCTACGAGCAGTACTTC
>TRBJ1-4|16|TRBV27|.|.
CASSSRPGETNEKLFF
TGTGCCAGCAGCTCCCGCCCGGGGGAAACTAATGAAAAACTGTTTTTT
>TRBJ1-5|12|TRBV5-8|.|.
CASSPEKQPQHF
TGTGCCAGCAGCCCGGAGAAACAGCCCCAGCATTTT
>TRBJ2-1|16|TRBV27|once|.
CATPADSGLSYNEQFF
TGTGCCACCCCAGCGGATAGCGGACTTTCCTACAATGAGCAGTTCTTC
>TRBJ1-1|13|TRBV7-9|few|TRBD1
CASSSLRGLEAFF
TGTGCCAGCAGCTCCCTAAGGGGGCTTGAAGCTTTCTTT
>TRBJ1-4|15|TRBV6-6|.|.
CASSYVGATNEKLFF
TGTGCCAGCAGTTACGTAGGGGCAACTAATGAAAAACTGTTTTTT
>TRBJ2-7|13|TRBV6-6|.|.
CASGRRDPYEQYF
TGTGCCAGCGGAAGGCGGGATCCCTACGAGCAGTACTTC
>TRBJ2-1|14|TRBV7-2|few|.
CASSLTGKNNEQFF
TGTGCCAGCAGCTTAACAGGTAAAAACAATGAGCAGTTCTTC
>TRBJ2-2|16|TRBV7-3|once|TRBD2
CASSKRQRDGGGELFF
TGTGCCAGCAGCAAACGCCAGCGGGACGGGGGCGGGGAGCTGTTTTTT
>TRBJ1-5|15|TRBV19|.|.
CASSWQRYSNQPQHF
TGTGCCAGTAGTTGGCAGCGGTATAGCAATCAGCCCCAGCATTTT
>TRBJ2-3|16|TRBV6-1|.|TRBD2
CASSGGWRGAEDTQYF
TGTGCCAGCAGTGGGGGCTGGCGGGGGGCCGAAGATACGCAGTATTTT
>TRBJ2-5|17|TRBV5-1|.|TRBD2
CASSLYTSGRGQETQYF
TGCGCCAGCAGCTTGTACACTAGCGGGCGAGGCCAAGAGACCCAGTACTTC
>TRBJ1-6|13|TRBV30|.|.
CACKGVNNSPLHF
TGTGCCTGCAAGGGGGTGAATAATTCACCCCTCCACTTT